This T cell receptor beta chain came from a study of T cell repertoires in cytomegalovirus infection. General study findings and limits: Dominant in the ex vivo response were TCR beta clonotypes restricted by HLA-C and specific for CMV. CMV carriers having the relevant HLA were flagged by cumulative public TCR beta family frequency.

TCRdb independently ran MiXCR on the reads; one entry per CDR3 protein. The sample contains about 830,000 distinct CDR3 sequences, less than 35% of which appear only once. The CDR3 length is 16 residues. With V trimmed by 5 bases and J by 0 bases, 5 bases remained unmatched. This clonotype was observed at least ten times. Its target is not known. The chain combines TRBV12-3 or TRBV12-4 with TRBJ2-1; 9 bases line up with TRBD2. This specimen was cultured CD8+ T cells from PBMCs, taken from culture after CMV antigen stimulation. The receptor was isolated from a human donor in good health (CMV status not recorded). Some clones in this sample may be carry-over from other donors' samples. CDR3 amino acids: CASSLGTSLSYNEQFF. CDR3 in DNA: TGTGCCAGCAGTCTAGGGACTAGCCTCTCCTACAATGAGCAGTTCTTC.